This entry is about one TCR beta chain. The data originate from a study of blood T cell repertoires in COVID-19. Ages ranged from about 18 to 100 years, with residence in 24 US areas. Participant-reported clinical history was the basis for cohort assignment. Unmatched junction bases numbered 6, after V lost 4 bases and J lost 6 bases. Germline CDR1 is SGHRS and CDR2 is YFSETQ. The CDR3 length is 15 residues. Per the original methods: Nucleated cell counts were estimated from reference gene primer amplification. Assay used: immunoSEQ multiplex PCR; TCRdb lists only in-frame clones, some missing. For V, J and clone size, that table is used; D and trimming come from the DNA. This table holds some 200,000 clones, about 85% found once.

The chain links TRBV5-1 to TRBJ2-1; 11 positions match TRBD1. The sample consisted of PBMCs or T cells enriched from blood (not recorded which). This receptor was identified in a woman aged 25 to 39 who had recovered from COVID-19. This CDR3 is CASSQGQGVVNEQFF. In nucleotides, the CDR3 is TGCGCCAGCAGCCAGGGACAGGGGGTAGTCAATGAGCAGTTCTTC.